This passage covers 20 T cell receptor beta chains from one sample sequenced in a study of graft-versus-host responses after intestinal transplantation. Assay: immunoSEQ multiplex PCR; the TCRdb copy retains only in-frame clones and omits some. This sample has about 19,000 clones, with approximately 39% found just once. The source was alloreactive CD4+ T cells from a mixed lymphocyte reaction culture, collected before transplantation. The subset is: CFSE-low proliferating T cells sorted from approximately 6-day pre-transplant mixed lymphocyte reaction (GvH or HvG direction). The receptors shown here come from a human patient who was an organ donor for intestinal transplantation.

The V and J genes are TRBV10-3 and TRBJ2-7; possibly TRBD2 for D (6 bases). V was pared by 2 bases and J by 5 bases, with 16 bases between. This CDR3 has 15 residues. The germline V gene has CDR1 ENHRY and CDR2 SYGVKD. CDR3 sequence (DNA): TGTGCCATCAGTGAGAGACACGGACTATGGGACGAGCAGTACTTC. Amino acids: CAISERHGLWDEQYF.

By frequency in the sample, this clone is medium-sized. The J gene is TRBJ2-3, the V gene TRBV5-1, with 11 bases identical to TRBD2. Germline V gives CDR1 SGHRS, CDR2 YFSETQ. CDR3 length equals 16 residues. The V segment lost 7 bases and the J segment 4 bases; nucleotides outside the gene matches: 11. The CDR3 protein is CASAPPLAGGPDTQYF. CDR3 nucleotides: TGCGCCAGCGCACCCCCCCTAGCGGGAGGCCCAGATACGCAGTATTTT.

By share of the sample, this clone is medium-sized (0.01 to 0.1%). The chain couples TRBV7-2 to TRBJ2-7; D not resolved. Trimming removed 0 bases at V and 5 bases at J, with 14 bases between. Germline CDR1 SGHTA, CDR2 FQGNSA. The CDR3 spans 15 residues. In nucleotides, the CDR3 is TGTGCCAGCAGCTTAGCGGGCTTAGGTCCCGACGAGCAGTACTTC. The encoded protein is CASSLAGLGPDEQYF.

This clone showed up just a few times. V and J are TRBV6-5 and TRBJ1-2; D is perhaps TRBD1 (6 bases). Germline values: CDR1 MNHEY, CDR2 SVGAGI. The CDR3 has 13 amino acids. V dropped 6 bases and J dropped 8 bases, with 16 bases sitting between them. CDR3: CASSGNRVGGYTF. DNA of the CDR3: TGTGCCAGCAGCGGAAACAGGGTTGGCGGCTACACCTTC.

V is TRBV11-2 and J is TRBJ1-6; unclear D gene. Germline V CDR1 and CDR2: SGHAT, FQNNGV. V lost 5 bases and J 4 bases, leaving 9 bases between the germline ends. CDR3 size: 14 residues. The CDR3 region is CASSAPGYNSPLHF. CDR3 sequence (DNA): TGTGCCAGCAGCGCCCCCGGTTATAATTCACCCCTCCACTTT.

This clone appeared a few times. V is TRBV19 and J is TRBJ1-1; weak D call: TRBD1 (6 bases). CDR1 is LNHDA, CDR2 SQIVND, per germline (reference sequence). The ends were cut back, 0 bases at V and 4 bases at J, with 6 bases in the middle. The CDR3 runs 13 residues. The DNA of the CDR3 is TGTGCCAGTAGTATAGACAGGGGCACTGAAGCTTTCTTT. Translated, it gives CASSIDRGTEAFF.

The V gene is TRBV6-1, the J gene TRBJ1-1; the D is unclear. CDR3 length equals 13 residues. The germline gives CDR1 MNHNS, CDR2 SASEGT. The V and J ends lost 5 bases and 7 bases respectively, with 14 bases between them. DNA of the CDR3: TGTGCCAGCAGTCAGCGATTCGGGAGTGAAGCTTTCTTT. Amino acids: CASSQRFGSEAFF.

This rearrangement joins TRBV2 to TRBJ2-3; 8 bases align to TRBD1. The J segment lost 1 base and the V segment lost 3 bases, leaving 6 bases of the junction unmatched. CDR3 length: 16 residues. Germline CDR1 and CDR2: SNHLY and FYNNEI. This CDR3 reads CASSDIRGLGTDTQYF. The CDR3 coding sequence is TGTGCCAGCAGTGACATCAGGGGGCTGGGCACAGATACGCAGTATTTT.

The V and J genes are TRBV10-3 and TRBJ2-3; D remains ambiguous. Germline V gene sequence: CDR1 ENHRY, CDR2 SYGVKD. The CDR3 consists of 14 residues. V was trimmed by 2 bases and J by 0 bases, leaving 6 bases between them. This CDR3 reads CAISELTSTDTQYF. The CDR3 DNA sequence: TGTGCCATCAGTGAGCTAACTAGCACAGATACGCAGTATTTT.

The genes are TRBV10-3 and TRBJ2-3, with 11 bases matching TRBD2. V lost 7 bases to trimming and J lost 2 bases; unmatched junction nucleotides: 5. This CDR3 comprises 15 residues. In germline, CDR1 is ENHRY, CDR2 SYGVKD. CDR3 in amino acids: CAITGGLAATDTQYF. The CDR3 DNA reads TGTGCCATCACCGGGGGACTAGCGGCCACAGATACGCAGTATTTT.

About this clone: Since a much larger clone is just one base distant, this may be a read error. The V and J genes are TRBV7-8 and TRBJ2-7; TRBD1 agrees at 9 bases. V lost 5 bases to trimming and J lost 3 bases; unmatched junction nucleotides: 2. The CDR3 length is 13 residues. CDR1 is SGHVS, CDR2 FQNEAQ, per germline. CDR3 nucleotide sequence: TGTGCCAGCAGCCCGGACAGGGGCTACGAGCAGTACTTC. Amino acids: CASSPDRGYEQYF.

The chain links TRBV6-6 to TRBJ2-1, with D possibly called TRBD1 or TRBD2 (6 bases each). Trimming took off 1 base at V and 10 bases at J, with 17 bases between the two ends. This CDR3 has 15 residues. Germline V gene lookup returns CDR1 MNHNY and CDR2 SVGAGI (reference sequence). CDR3: CASSYYVSGASEQFF. The CDR3 nucleotides are TGTGCCAGCAGTTACTACGTCTCGGGGGCTTCCGAGCAGTTCTTC.

V usage is TRBV7-2 and J usage is TRBJ2-5; D is ambiguous. The J call could be wrong; TRBJ2-7 is a better fit for the DNA end. The germline V gene has CDR1 SGHTA and CDR2 FQGNSA. The CDR3 is made up of 14 amino acids. Here the CDR3 reads CASSFFPSSYEQYF. The CDR3 DNA is TGTGCCAGCAGCTTTTTCCCCAGTTCCTACGAGCAGTACTTC.

This clone was seen more than once but under ten times. The rearrangement joins TRBV6-5 to TRBJ1-3; D perhaps matches TRBD1 (6 bases). The CDR3 spans 15 residues. The germline gives CDR1 MNHEY, CDR2 SVGAGI. V was trimmed by 4 bases and J by 0 bases, leaving 10 bases between them. CDR3 in amino acids: CASSLDRSSGNTIYF. For the CDR3, the DNA is TGTGCCAGCAGTTTAGACAGGAGCTCTGGAAACACCATATATTTT.

This chain uses TRBV5-1 with TRBJ2-2; 8 bases agree with TRBD1. With 0 bases clipped from V and 6 bases from J, the junction kept 10 bases outside the gene matches. Germline V gives CDR1 SGHRS, CDR2 YFSETQ. This CDR3 spans 17 amino acids. The DNA of the CDR3 is TGCGCCAGCAGCTTGGGCCAGGGGGCAGAGATCGCCGGGGAGCTGTTTTTT. Its translation: CASSLGQGAEIAGELFF.

The rearrangement joins TRBV10-3 to TRBJ2-1, with TRBD2 identical over 10 bases. Germline CDR1 ENHRY, CDR2 SYGVKD. Germline trimming cut 5 bases from V and 7 bases from J; bases unmatched to any gene: 8. This CDR3 is 15 amino acids long. DNA of the CDR3: TGTGCCATCAGTTTAATTACTAGCGGGAAGAATGAGCAGTTCTTC. It codes for CAISLITSGKNEQFF.

This clone was recorded a few times. The gene calls are TRBV5-4 and TRBJ2-3; D is unclear. Trimming removed 4 bases from V and 7 bases from J, with 13 bases in between. There are 13 residues in the CDR3. Germline V gene lookup returns CDR1 SGHNT and CDR2 YYREEE (reference sequence). The CDR3 DNA reads as TGTGCCAGCAGCGTAAGGACCGTCAATACGCAGTATTTT. Translated: CASSVRTVNTQYF.

The V and J genes are TRBV7-9 and TRBJ2-7; possible D gene TRBD1, 6 bases. V was pared by 7 bases and J by 2 bases, with 18 bases between. Germline CDR1 SEHNR, CDR2 FQNEAQ (reference sequence). The CDR3 totals 15 residues. This chain's CDR3 is CASTKIQGSAYEQYF. The CDR3 region has the DNA TGTGCCAGCACCAAAATTCAGGGGTCGGCCTACGAGCAGTACTTC.

The gene calls are TRBV4-1 and TRBJ1-1; D remains unclear. This CDR3 region has 13 residues. In germline, CDR1 is MGHRA, CDR2 YSYEKL. Trimming pared 2 bases from V and 6 bases from J, leaving 10 bases between. For the CDR3, the DNA is TGCGCCAGCAGCCAAATAGGGAATCCTGAAGCTTTCTTT. Its translation: CASSQIGNPEAFF.

V usage is TRBV19 and J usage is TRBJ1-1; maybe TRBD1 (5 bases). The CDR3 has 14 residues. The V end lost 6 bases, the J end lost 0 bases, and 11 bases lay between the germline ends. The germline V gene has CDR1 LNHDA and CDR2 SQIVND (reference sequence). CDR3 residues: CASSNQGVNTEAFF. The CDR3 DNA is TGTGCCAGTAGCAACCAGGGAGTGAACACTGAAGCTTTCTTT.